This T cell receptor beta chain comes out of a study of vaccination and CD4 T cells after COVID-19. Treatment here: roughly 11-day PBMC culture with coronavirus spike peptide pools or control peptides (ViraFEST assay). Oncomine TCR Beta short-read sequencing was applied to DNA from cultured CD4+ T cells. TCRdb itself ran the PCR reads through MiXCR, one entry per CDR3 protein. This table holds about 15,000 distinct CDR3 sequences, about 31% found once. With regard to this clonotype: Its antigen is as yet unknown.

Trimming removed 0 bases from V and 7 bases from J, with 6 bases in between. CDR3 length: 12 amino acids. Per germline, CDR1 LGHNA and CDR2 YNFKEQ. The TCR comes from a human donor with COVID-19. Source material: cultured CD4+ T cells from blood. This chain connects TRBV4-2 to TRBJ1-2; D call uncertain. The chain's CDR3 is CASSQDMGGYTF. CDR3 coding DNA: TGTGCCAGCAGCCAAGATATGGGTGGCTACACCTTC.